This TCR beta chain is drawn from a study of human T cells and chemical hapten exposure. At the level of the study: Reading of the patch tests, which applied 0.01% DPC to the upper back, occurred at 6 days. General study results and limits: All donors were alopecia patients, so their immunity may differ from that of healthy people. Those TCRs sitting above 1 in 1000 frequency stayed the same with DPC sensitization.

In TCRdb, the RACE reads were re-called with MiXCR into one record per CDR3 protein. The sample contains about 120,000 distinct CDR3 sequences, roughly 14% of which appear only once. This clonotype has just a few counts. Its target is unknown. The germline CDR1 and CDR2 sequences are DFQATT and SNEGSKA (reference sequence). Trimming removed 3 bases from V and 1 base from J; junction bases left unmatched: 8. This CDR3 is built from 15 residues. Time point meaning: pre-sensitization, week 0. Specified treatment: therapeutic diphenylcyclopropenone sensitization with weekly scalp DPC. The chain carries TRBV20-1 and TRBJ2-7; 8 positions match TRBD1. This specimen was whole blood, taken in connection with sensitization to the hapten diphenylcyclopropenone (DPC). This clonotype was obtained from a woman younger than 30 with alopecia areata. Some clones in this sample may be carry-over from other donors' samples. The CDR3 here is CSARGWTGTSYEQYF. The CDR3 DNA is TGCAGTGCTAGGGGGTGGACAGGGACTTCCTACGAGCAGTACTTC.